The next 2 T cell receptor beta chains were all read from a single sample in a study of T cell responses to AZD1222 COVID-19 vaccine. The assay was immunoSEQ multiplex PCR, and TCRdb's table has in-frame clones only and misses some. The sample lists about 180,000 clones, 70% to 90% occurring once. The sequencing used peripheral blood, collected on day 0 of AZD1222 vaccination. The receptors stem from an adult in good health.

The chain links TRBV4-2 to TRBJ2-3, with 7 nucleotides matching TRBD1. The junction had 5 bases not matched to a gene; V was cut back by 4 bases and J by 4 bases. This CDR3 is built from 14 residues. Germline-derived CDR1 and CDR2 are LGHNA and YNFKEQ. The CDR3 DNA reads as TGTGCCAGCAGCCCACAGGGGCAAGCAGATACGCAGTATTTT. Amino acid sequence: CASSPQGQADTQYF.

The chain couples TRBV5-1 to TRBJ2-7; D is unclear. The CDR3 sequence is 14 residues long. Trimming cost V 4 bases and J 3 bases, with 14 bases left between them. CDR1 is SGHRS and CDR2 is YFSETQ in the germline V gene. Here the CDR3 DNA reads TGCGCCAGCAGCCCCGGGTCTCGGATCTACGAGCAGTACTTC. Its protein product is CASSPGSRIYEQYF.